The clone carrying this T cell receptor (beta chain) was detected many times. These data come from a study of early T cells in non-severe SARS-CoV-2 infection. Trimming pared 10 bases from V and 5 bases from J, leaving 12 bases between. The CDR3 extends over 12 amino acids. CDR1 and CDR2 from the germline V gene are MGHDK and SYGVNS. In TCRdb, the 5' RACE reads were re-called with MiXCR into one record per CDR3 protein. The sample carries around 40,000 distinct CDR3 sequences, approximately 11% recorded once. Material for sequencing was whole blood. The TCR originated in an adult who was a healthcare worker with PCR-confirmed SARS-CoV-2 infection or an uninfected control (not recorded which). This chain uses TRBV25-1 with TRBJ2-1; D may be TRBD1 (5 bases). The CDR3 sequence is CATEDTHNEQFF. The CDR3 DNA reads TGTGCCACCGAGGACACCCACAATGAGCAGTTCTTC.